These 4 T cell receptor beta chains came from one sample sequenced in a study of blood T cell repertoires in COVID-19. The protocol was immunoSEQ multiplex PCR, while the TCRdb copy is restricted to in-frame clones and leaves out a portion. Of roughly 390,000 clones in the sample, around 87% were seen once. Sequencing was performed on peripheral blood. These TCRs come from a woman in her twenties or thirties with COVID-19, enrolled during active disease.

The chain links TRBV15 to TRBJ2-7, with 9 bases identical to TRBD1. CDR1 and CDR2 (germline): LNHNV, YYDKDF (reference sequence). This CDR3 contains 15 residues. V lost 1 base, J lost 5 bases, and 6 bases stayed unmatched. In nucleotides, the CDR3 is TGTGCCACCAGCAGAGGAGGGGGGACAGGGAACGAGCAGTACTTC. Its protein product is CATSRGGGTGNEQYF.

The rearrangement uses TRBV19 and TRBJ2-7; TRBD1 matches 9 bases. Germline V gene lookup returns CDR1 LNHDA and CDR2 SQIVND (reference sequence). The V segment lost 4 bases and the J segment 3 bases; nucleotides outside the gene matches: 7. CDR3 size: 15 residues. This chain's CDR3 is CASSTPGQGYYEQYF. The CDR3 DNA reads as TGTGCCAGTAGTACCCCGGGACAGGGTTACTACGAGCAGTACTTC.

The J gene is TRBJ1-2, the V gene TRBV28, with 7 bases identical to TRBD1. The CDR3 is 13 amino acids. With 5 bases clipped from V and 4 bases from J, the junction kept 4 bases outside the gene matches. Germline values: CDR1 MDHEN, CDR2 SYDVKM. CDR3 loop: CASSIDRVYGYTF. Here the CDR3 DNA reads TGTGCCAGCAGTATTGACAGGGTCTATGGCTACACCTTC.

This clone was counted a few times. CDR3 nucleotides: TGTGCCAGCAGCTTATTCGGGACTAGCGGGTTCAGCACAGATACGCAGTATTTT. This sequence encodes CASSLFGTSGFSTDTQYF. The chain is built from TRBV7-2 and TRBJ2-3; 12 nucleotides agree with TRBD2. J lost 0 bases, V lost 2 bases, and 6 bases had no gene match. CDR3 size: 18 residues. The germline gives CDR1 SGHTA, CDR2 FQGNSA.